The 27 T cell receptor beta chains below all came from one sample that was sequenced in a study of T cell repertoires in aging, cancer and after chemotherapy. Multiplex touch-down PCR with TRB-A/B primers amplified rearranged V-D-J TRB sequences. TCRdb fed the multiplex PCR reads into MiXCR, producing one record per CDR3 protein. Seen here are under 2,000 distinct CDR3 sequences, around 24% observed once, and the top ten hold about 20%. The template was genomic DNA from peripheral blood, not RNA. The specimen was blood. These receptors came from a human donor with a solid tumor.

The chain uses TRBV20-1 and TRBJ1-5; TRBD1 might be the D (5 bases). CDR3 size: 14 residues. Trimming stripped 3 bases from V and 5 bases from J, with 14 bases between. The germline V gene encodes CDR1 DFQATT and CDR2 SNEGSKA (reference sequence). CDR3 amino acids: CSASFGGGDQPQHF. For the CDR3, the DNA is TGCAGTGCTAGTTTTGGTGGAGGGGATCAGCCCCAGCATTTT.

This clonotype occurred a few times. The V call is TRBV10-3, the J call TRBJ2-7; D ambiguous. V lost 2 bases and J 4 bases, leaving 6 bases between the germline ends. This CDR3 contains 12 residues. Germline V gene data show CDR1 as ENHRY and CDR2 as SYGVKD. The DNA for the CDR3 is TGTGCCATCAGTGAGAATGTTTACGAGCAGTACTTC. Encoded protein: CAISENVYEQYF.

By sample fraction, this clonotype is medium-sized. V usage is TRBV7-9 and J usage is TRBJ2-7; 9 bases map to TRBD2. The trim removed 0 bases at V and 6 bases at J, leaving 3 bases unmatched. This CDR3 comprises 14 residues. Germline V gene data show CDR1 as SEHNR and CDR2 as FQNEAQ (reference sequence). CDR3 in amino acids: CASSLAMGLAEQYF. In DNA form, the CDR3 reads TGTGCCAGCAGCTTAGCGATGGGACTAGCCGAGCAGTACTTC.

This clonotype is categorized as large. The rearrangement uses TRBV29-1 and TRBJ1-4, with TRBD1 identical over 8 bases. Germline assignment: CDR1 SQVTM and CDR2 ANQGSEA. The CDR3 contains 13 residues. V dropped 6 bases and J dropped 1; count of bases not matched to a gene: 1. The CDR3: CSVGQGTNEKLFF. The DNA for the CDR3 is TGCAGCGTAGGACAGGGAACTAATGAAAAACTGTTTTTT.

By share, this clonotype counts as large. The chain has TRBV20-1 and TRBJ2-7; D not certain. V lost 0 bases, J lost 6 bases, and 6 bases lay in between. The germline V gene has CDR1 DFQATT and CDR2 SNEGSKA (reference sequence). The CDR3 extends over 11 amino acids. The CDR3 loop is CSARDGSEQYF. CDR3 nucleotide sequence: TGCAGTGCTAGAGATGGCAGCGAGCAGTACTTC.

There are a few counts of this clonotype. This chain uses TRBV5-6 with TRBJ2-3; D remains unclear. The V gene lost 5 bases and the J gene lost 3 bases, with 19 bases spanning the gap. The CDR3 is 16 amino acids. Germline CDR1 reads SGHDT; CDR2 reads YYEEEE. The CDR3 loop is CASRRDWADQTDTQYF. CDR3 coding DNA: TGTGCCAGCAGACGTGACTGGGCGGACCAGACAGATACGCAGTATTTT.

Judged by abundance, this clonotype is large. The rearrangement joins TRBV20-1 to TRBJ2-1; 7 bases map to TRBD2. Per germline, CDR1 DFQATT and CDR2 SNEGSKA (reference sequence). V gave up 0 bases and J gave up 2 bases; unmatched junction bases: 13. The CDR3 spans 18 residues. The CDR3 bases are TGCAGTGCTAGAGATCATTATCGGGGCGGACTAGCCTACAATGAGCAGTTCTTC. The encoded protein is CSARDHYRGGLAYNEQFF.

This clonotype is labeled as large. The chain carries TRBV15 and TRBJ1-2; 7 positions match TRBD1. The CDR3 length is 13 residues. Germline-derived CDR1 and CDR2 are LNHNV and YYDKDF (reference sequence). V shed 7 bases, J shed 1 base, and the junction held 3 bases outside the gene matches. CDR3 protein: CATKRQGNYGYTF. CDR3 DNA: TGTGCCACCAAGAGACAGGGTAACTATGGCTACACCTTC.

The CDR3, as DNA: TGCAGTGCACCGACAGACTATCACACTGAAGCTTTCTTT. Protein product: CSAPTDYHTEAFF. The chain employs TRBV20-1 and TRBJ1-1; possibly TRBD1 for D (5 bases). The CDR3 length is 13 residues. The germline V and J ends were trimmed by 6 bases and 3 bases, with 14 bases remaining between them. Germline CDR1 DFQATT, CDR2 SNEGSKA (reference sequence).

This clonotype ranks as large. This chain uses TRBV7-2 with TRBJ1-2; 10 bases match TRBD1. Trimming at V came to 4 bases and at J to 4 bases, leaving 6 bases not matched to a gene. Germline lookup yields CDR1 SGHTA and CDR2 FQGNSA. The CDR3 runs 15 residues. CDR3 coding DNA: TGTGCCAGCAGCTCGACAGGGGGCATGGTCTATGGCTACACCTTC. Encoded protein: CASSSTGGMVYGYTF.

This clonotype was seen a handful of times. The rearrangement links TRBV20-1 to TRBJ2-7; 11 positions match TRBD2. Per germline, CDR1 DFQATT and CDR2 SNEGSKA (reference sequence). The CDR3 sequence is 15 residues long. V lost 6 bases to trimming and J lost 4 bases; unmatched junction nucleotides: 11. The CDR3 reads CSAGTGTSGQYEQYF. CDR3 DNA: TGCAGTGCCGGTACCGGGACTAGCGGCCAGTACGAGCAGTACTTC.

By sample fraction, this clonotype is large. The chain uses TRBV6-1 and TRBJ2-2; D gene uncertain. The V end lost 1 base, the J end lost 2 bases, and 8 bases lay between the germline ends. The germline gives CDR1 MNHNS, CDR2 SASEGT. The CDR3 loop spans 15 amino acids. CDR3 protein: CASSEGLENTGELFF. The CDR3 nucleotides are TGTGCCAGCAGTGAAGGGCTAGAAAACACCGGGGAGCTGTTTTTT.

This clonotype was detected only a few times. The chain couples TRBV5-4 to TRBJ2-1, with D unresolved. The CDR3 loop spans 14 amino acids. Looked up from germline, CDR1 is SGHNT and CDR2 is YYREEE (reference sequence). V lost 0 bases, J lost 6 bases, and 10 bases lay in between. The CDR3 here is CASSLEAGLNEQFF. The CDR3 DNA sequence: TGTGCCAGCAGCTTGGAGGCCGGGCTCAATGAGCAGTTCTTC.

This clonotype is medium-sized in the sample. The J gene is TRBJ2-7, the V gene TRBV20-1, with 8 bases matching TRBD1. The germline CDR1 and CDR2 sequences are DFQATT and SNEGSKA (reference sequence). Germline trimming cut 0 bases from V and 3 bases from J; bases unmatched to any gene: 4. The CDR3 is 14 amino acids. The CDR3 bases are TGCAGTGCTAGAGAACGACAGGGGATCTACGAGCAGTACTTC. Encoded protein: CSARERQGIYEQYF.

The V call is TRBV27, the J call TRBJ2-7; 12 nucleotides match TRBD2. The CDR3 covers 16 residues. V dropped 7 bases and J dropped 2; count of bases not matched to a gene: 9. CDR1 and CDR2 from the germline V gene are MNHEY and SMNVEV (reference sequence). The chain's CDR3 is CASTRTSGMFTYEQYF. The DNA for the CDR3 is TGTGCCAGCACCCGGACTAGCGGGATGTTCACCTACGAGCAGTACTTC.

This clonotype has just a few counts. The chain recombines TRBV6-6 with TRBJ1-5, with D unclear. The V gene lost 4 bases and the J gene lost 2 bases, with 15 bases spanning the gap. The CDR3 totals 16 residues. CDR1 and CDR2 from the germline V gene are MNHNY and SVGAGI (reference sequence). Here the CDR3 reads CASSSQTSARNQPQHF. The CDR3 bases are TGTGCCAGCAGTTCCCAGACCAGTGCACGCAATCAGCCCCAGCATTTT.

The chain couples TRBV20-1 to TRBJ1-6, with 9 positions matching TRBD1. Trimming removed 6 bases from V and 13 bases from J; junction bases left unmatched: 16. CDR3 length equals 15 residues. Germline CDR1 and CDR2: DFQATT and SNEGSKA (reference sequence). The CDR3 DNA is TGCAGTGCGAATGAACCGGGGACAGGGATGACCCCCCTCCACTTT. Amino acid sequence: CSANEPGTGMTPLHF.

The chain links TRBV20-1 to TRBJ2-3; 8 nucleotides agree with TRBD2. The CDR3 is 15 amino acids. J lost 4 bases, V lost 6 bases, and 12 bases had no gene match. CDR1 and CDR2 (germline): DFQATT, SNEGSKA (reference sequence). This chain's CDR3 is CSASVAGQQADTQYF. CDR3 DNA sequence: TGCAGTGCCAGTGTAGCGGGGCAACAGGCAGATACGCAGTATTTT.

In this sample, this clonotype is large (0.1 to 1%). This rearrangement joins TRBV7-2 to TRBJ2-7, with D uncertain. The V gene lost 2 bases and the J gene lost 4 bases, with 3 bases spanning the gap. There are 11 residues in the CDR3. Per germline, CDR1 SGHTA and CDR2 FQGNSA. CDR3: CASSLSYEQYF. The DNA for the CDR3 is TGTGCCAGCAGCTTATCATACGAGCAGTACTTC.

CDR3 residues: CASSLGTYEQYF. The CDR3 DNA is TGTGCCAGCAGCCTAGGAACCTACGAGCAGTACTTC. The rearrangement joins TRBV6-5 to TRBJ2-7; D gene uncertain. This CDR3 is built from 12 residues. The V and J ends lost 6 bases and 2 bases respectively, with 8 bases between them. Germline loops: CDR1 MNHEY, CDR2 SVGAGI.

The chain combines TRBV27 with TRBJ1-4, with 8 bases matching TRBD1. Germline CDR1 MNHEY, CDR2 SMNVEV (reference sequence). The CDR3 sequence is 19 residues long. V was pared by 3 bases and J by 6 bases, with 18 bases of the junction left unmatched. The CDR3 protein is CASSFNPGTGEVSHEKLFF. CDR3 nucleotides: TGTGCCAGCAGTTTTAACCCCGGGACAGGTGAAGTCAGTCATGAAAAACTGTTTTTT.

By frequency in the sample, this clonotype is large. This chain uses TRBV30 with TRBJ1-2; weak D call: TRBD1 (5 bases). V was pared by 0 bases and J by 7 bases, with 12 bases between. CDR3 length: 13 residues. Germline CDR1 reads GTSNPN; CDR2 reads SVGIG (reference sequence). The CDR3 protein is CAWSVQGRSGYTF. CDR3 DNA: TGTGCCTGGAGTGTCCAGGGACGAAGTGGCTACACCTTC.

This chain uses TRBV10-3 with TRBJ1-2; TRBD1 matches 7 bases. This CDR3 comprises 11 residues. CDR1 ENHRY and CDR2 SYGVKD come from the germline V gene. The J segment lost 8 bases and the V segment lost 10 bases, leaving 7 bases of the junction unmatched. The CDR3 coding sequence is TGTGCCACCTCGGACAGGCCGGGCTACACCTTC. Translation: CATSDRPGYTF.

By share, this clonotype counts as large. This chain joins TRBV7-2 and TRBJ1-6, with D perhaps matching TRBD1 (6 bases). This CDR3 region has 15 residues. Germline V CDR1 and CDR2: SGHTA, FQGNSA. V lost 4 bases and J 5 bases, leaving 12 bases between the germline ends. CDR3 coding DNA: TGTGCCAGCAGCTCCCGAACAGGGAATAATTCACCCCTCCACTTT. Translation: CASSSRTGNNSPLHF. Supplemented by reference TRBV7-2 and TRBJ1-6, the full variable domain reads GAGVSQSPSNKVTEKGKDVELRCDPISGHTALYWYRQSLGQGLEFLIYFQGNSAPDKSGLPSDRFSAERTGGSVSTLTIQRTQQEDSAVYLCASSSRTGNNSPLHFGNGTRLTVT.

V and J are TRBV11-2 and TRBJ2-3, with 11 bases identical to TRBD2. V was pared by 4 bases and J by 5 bases, with 8 bases of the junction left unmatched. Germline V lookup: CDR1 SGHAT, CDR2 FQNNGV. This CDR3 comprises 16 residues. The CDR3 DNA reads as TGTGCCAGCAGCTGGATACTAGCGGGAGCTGGAGATACGCAGTATTTT. Translated, it gives CASSWILAGAGDTQYF.

A few counts support this clonotype. V usage is TRBV19 and J usage is TRBJ1-3, with D possibly being TRBD1 (5 bases). The CDR3 totals 17 residues. The V end lost 3 bases, the J end lost 0 bases, and 15 bases lay between the germline ends. CDR1 and CDR2 from the germline V gene are LNHDA and SQIVND (reference sequence). CDR3 nucleotide sequence: TGTGCCAGTAGTATTGGGCGACAGCTTTCCTCTGGAAACACCATATATTTT. Translation: CASSIGRQLSSGNTIYF.

The CDR3 bases are TGTGCCAGCGGCATGACAGGGGGCGGACGCGATACGCAGTATTTT. It is translated as CASGMTGGGRDTQYF. V usage is TRBV7-3 and J usage is TRBJ2-3, with TRBD1 identical over 10 bases. The CDR3 has 15 residues. Germline CDR1 is SGHTA and CDR2 is FQGTGA. J lost 6 bases, V lost 8 bases, and 11 bases had no gene match.